Presented here are 22 T cell receptor beta chains from one specimen sequenced in a study of beta chain features in type 1 diabetes. cDNA synthesis used the whole RNA isolate, giving expressed TCRB sequences. Generated by immunoSEQ multiplex PCR, the TCRdb table keeps only in-frame clones and is missing some. Here the sample spans hundreds of thousands of clones, 25% to 35% being singletons. Sequenced: naive CD4+ T cells from blood. All receptors derive from a man in his late teens or twenties in good health.

This clone has only a few counts. The chain carries TRBV12-5 and TRBJ2-5; D gene unclear. V was clipped by 1 base and J by 7 bases, with 10 bases between them. CDR3 length equals 13 residues. Germline CDR1 and CDR2: LGHNT and FRNRAP. The CDR3 reads CASGLETYRTQYF. CDR3 DNA: TGTGCTAGTGGTTTGGAAACATACCGGACCCAGTACTTC.

The V gene is TRBV9, the J gene TRBJ1-2, with TRBD1 as a possible D gene (5 bases). The V end lost 5 bases, the J end lost 10 bases, and 21 bases lay between the germline ends. The germline V gene has CDR1 SGDLS and CDR2 YYNGEE. The CDR3 contains 14 residues. The CDR3 protein is CASRDMTAPHDYTF. In DNA, the CDR3 is TGTGCCAGCAGGGACATGACAGCGCCCCATGACTACACCTTC.

This clone was observed a few times. V and J are TRBV11-2 and TRBJ1-2; D uncertain. There are 14 residues in the CDR3. Trimming stripped 4 bases from V and 3 bases from J, with 12 bases between. The V gene's germline CDR1 is SGHAT and CDR2 FQNNGV. DNA of the CDR3: TGTGCCAGCAGCTCACTGCCCCCCTACTATGGCTACACCTTC. Encoded protein: CASSSLPPYYGYTF.

This clone was counted only a few times. The rearrangement uses TRBV6-1 and TRBJ2-3, with unresolved D. The V end lost 5 bases, the J end lost 1 base, and 10 bases lay between the germline ends. Germline loops: CDR1 MNHNS, CDR2 SASEGT. This CDR3 has 14 amino acids. CDR3 region: CASSLRRGTDTQYF. The CDR3 coding sequence is TGTGCCAGCAGTCTCAGACGGGGCACAGATACGCAGTATTTT.

In this sample, this clone turned up a few times. The CDR3 reads CASSLTATSGTDTQYF. The CDR3 DNA follows: TGTGCCAGCAGCTTAACGGCGACTAGCGGAACAGATACGCAGTATTTT. The chain links TRBV7-3 to TRBJ2-3; 9 bases fit TRBD2. Germline V lookup: CDR1 SGHTA, CDR2 FQGTGA. CDR3 length: 16 amino acids. J was trimmed by 3 bases and V by 0 bases; bases with no gene match: 4.

As DNA, the CDR3 is TGTGCCACCAGCGAGGCAGCATACAATGAGCAGTTCTTC. Translation gives CATSEAAYNEQFF. The chain combines TRBV15 with TRBJ2-1; D remains unclear. V was cut by 5 bases and J by 4 bases, with 9 bases left in between. Per germline, CDR1 LNHNV and CDR2 YYDKDF (reference sequence). The CDR3 covers 13 residues.

V is TRBV28 and J is TRBJ2-7; D unclear. Germline loops: CDR1 MDHEN, CDR2 SYDVKM. V lost 8 bases, J lost 6 bases, and 26 bases lay in between. The CDR3 extends over 16 amino acids. CDR3 sequence: CASLFRGAHAQTEQYF. The CDR3 nucleotides are TGTGCCAGCCTCTTCCGCGGCGCACACGCACAGACCGAGCAGTACTTC. Combining the CDR3 with reference TRBV28 and TRBJ2-7 gives the whole variable domain DVKVTQSSRYLVKRTGEKVFLECVQDMDHENMFWYRQDPGLGLRLIYFSYDVKMKEKGDIPEGYSVSREKKERFSLILESASTNQTSMYLCASLFRGAHAQTEQYFGPGTRLTVT.

This clone has a handful of counts. The V gene is TRBV9, the J gene TRBJ2-1; maybe TRBD2 (5 bases). In germline, CDR1 is SGDLS, CDR2 YYNGEE. This CDR3 comprises 15 residues. Deletions cut 0 bases from V and 3 bases from J, with 10 bases between. CDR3 bases: TGTGCCAGCAGCGTAGGAGCGGACCTCTACAATGAGCAGTTCTTC. This encodes CASSVGADLYNEQFF.

The rearrangement uses TRBV27 and TRBJ2-7; D ambiguous. Trimming removed 7 bases at V and 3 bases at J, with 19 bases between. The CDR3 is 15 residues long. Germline loops: CDR1 MNHEY, CDR2 SMNVEV (reference sequence). In DNA form, the CDR3 reads TGTGCCAGCACCCCAGCTGGCGGCGGATACTACGAGCAGTACTTC. Protein product: CASTPAGGGYYEQYF.

The chain joins TRBV20-1 to TRBJ1-4; D is unresolved. The germline V and J ends were trimmed by 7 bases and 8 bases, with 11 bases remaining between them. CDR3 length equals 11 residues. From germline, CDR1 is DFQATT and CDR2 SNEGSKA (reference sequence). This CDR3 is CSVGPWEKLFF. DNA for the CDR3: TGCAGTGTAGGTCCCTGGGAAAAACTGTTTTTT.

The CDR3 reads CASSYPFYGYTF. CDR3 nucleotides: TGTGCCAGCAGCTACCCCTTCTATGGCTACACCTTC. The chain couples TRBV7-2 to TRBJ1-2; D unclear. CDR3 length: 12 residues. Germline V CDR1 and CDR2: SGHTA, FQGNSA. Trimming took off 4 bases at V and 4 bases at J, with 7 bases between the two ends.

This chain links TRBV30 with TRBJ2-3; D is tentatively TRBD1 or TRBD2 (5 bases each). The V gene's germline CDR1 is GTSNPN and CDR2 SVGIG (reference sequence). V was cut by 2 bases and J by 4 bases, with 13 bases left in between. The CDR3 has 14 amino acids. In nucleotides, the CDR3 is TGTGCCTGGAGTCAAGGGCAGGGACCAGATACGCAGTATTTT. This encodes CAWSQGQGPDTQYF.

The chain uses TRBV14 and TRBJ2-3; D not certain. Germline V CDR1 and CDR2: SGHDN, FVKESK. Trimming left V 1 base short and J 2 bases short, with 10 bases between. The CDR3 sequence is 15 residues long. The CDR3 here is CASSQGLFPTDTQYF. The CDR3 bases are TGTGCCAGCAGCCAAGGCCTCTTCCCCACAGATACGCAGTATTTT.

The rearrangement uses TRBV5-6 and TRBJ2-7; D may be TRBD2 (5 bases). Trimming removed 0 bases at V and 0 bases at J, with 13 bases between. The germline V gene has CDR1 SGHDT and CDR2 YYEEEE. The CDR3 covers 16 residues. Here the CDR3 reads CASSLDLAASSYEQYF. The CDR3 DNA follows: TGTGCCAGCAGCTTGGATCTAGCTGCTAGCTCCTACGAGCAGTACTTC.

The CDR3 loop is CASSPLWAGVITDTQYF. The CDR3 coding sequence is TGTGCCAGCAGTCCTCTGTGGGCGGGAGTAATCACAGATACGCAGTATTTT. The chain is built from TRBV27 and TRBJ2-3; TRBD2 aligns across 7 bases. V was clipped by 5 bases and J by 2 bases; unmatched bases: 13. Germline V gene data show CDR1 as MNHEY and CDR2 as SMNVEV (reference sequence). The CDR3 is 17 amino acids.

The chain couples TRBV6-5 to TRBJ2-4; D is undetermined. From germline, CDR1 is MNHEY and CDR2 SVGAGI. The CDR3 spans 13 residues. Trimming took 2 bases from V and 2 from J, leaving 4 bases between them. CDR3 sequence: CASSYASKNIQYF. CDR3 nucleotide sequence: TGTGCCAGCAGTTACGCGTCCAAAAACATTCAGTACTTC.

This clone is a singleton in its sample. V usage is TRBV18 and J usage is TRBJ1-1, with 8 positions matching TRBD1. The CDR3 consists of 14 residues. J gave up 5 bases and V 3 bases, and 5 bases lay outside the gene matches. Germline loops: CDR1 KGHSH, CDR2 LQKENI. The CDR3 bases are TGTGCCAGCTCACCCGGACAGGGAGCGACTGAAGCTTTCTTT. This sequence encodes CASSPGQGATEAFF.

A few counts support this clone. The chain recombines TRBV5-1 with TRBJ2-1; tentative D call: TRBD2 (5 bases). CDR3 length: 13 amino acids. The germline V and J ends were trimmed by 1 base and 7 bases, with 9 bases remaining between them. Looked up from germline, CDR1 is SGHRS and CDR2 is YFSETQ. The CDR3 loop reads CASSLPGMNEQFF. CDR3 in DNA: TGCGCCAGCAGCTTGCCCGGGATGAATGAGCAGTTCTTC.

This clone turned up a few times. CDR3 bases: TGTGCCAGCTCAGTTGGCTCAGTAGAGACCCAGTACTTC. Protein: CASSVGSVETQYF. This rearrangement joins TRBV25-1 to TRBJ2-5, with D unresolved. Germline values: CDR1 MGHDK, CDR2 SYGVNS. The length of the CDR3 is 13 residues. V lost 8 bases and J 4 bases, leaving 14 bases between the germline ends. Drawing the rest from reference TRBV25-1 and TRBJ2-5, the complete variable domain is EADIYQTPRYLVIGTGKKITLECSQTMGHDKMYWYQQDPGMELHLIHYSYGVNSTEKGDLSSESTVSRIRTEHFPLTLESARPSHTSQYLCASSVGSVETQYFGPGTRLLVL.

The chain uses TRBV4-2 and TRBJ2-2, with D possibly TRBD2 on 6 matching bases. The CDR3 spans 18 residues. Trimming left V 0 bases short and J 0 bases short, with 14 bases between. Germline CDR1 LGHNA, CDR2 YNFKEQ. CDR3 protein: CASSQDPPSVSNTGELFF. CDR3 nucleotides: TGTGCCAGCAGCCAAGATCCACCTAGCGTCTCGAACACCGGGGAGCTGTTTTTT.

As regards this clone: The same CDR3 is also encoded by other DNA sequences in this sample. The rearrangement links TRBV2 to TRBJ2-3; 8 positions agree with TRBD2. CDR3 length: 14 amino acids. Germline CDR1 SNHLY, CDR2 FYNNEI. J was trimmed by 0 bases and V by 5 bases; bases with no gene match: 1. The CDR3 DNA reads as TGTGCCAGCAGTAGACTAGCGAGCACAGATACGCAGTATTTT. Translated, it gives CASSRLASTDTQYF. Using reference TRBV2 and TRBJ2-3 for the parts outside the CDR3, the full variable domain is EPEVTQTPSHQVTQMGQEVILRCVPISNHLYFYWYRQILGQKVEFLVSFYNNEISEKSEIFDDQFSVERPDGSNFTLKIRSTKLEDSAMYFCASSRLASTDTQYFGPGTRLTVL.

This clone was detected a few times. The gene calls are TRBV28 and TRBJ2-3, with 12 bases that match TRBD2. The CDR3 length is 16 residues. V shed 3 bases, J shed 5 bases, and the junction held 6 bases outside the gene matches. Germline CDR1 is MDHEN and CDR2 is SYDVKM. CDR3 sequence reads: CASSFRLAGVGDTQYF. The CDR3 nucleotides are TGTGCCAGCAGTTTTAGACTAGCGGGAGTGGGAGATACGCAGTATTTT. The variable domain in full, with the rest retrieved from reference TRBV28 and TRBJ2-3, is DVKVTQSSRYLVKRTGEKVFLECVQDMDHENMFWYRQDPGLGLRLIYFSYDVKMKEKGDIPEGYSVSREKKERFSLILESASTNQTSMYLCASSFRLAGVGDTQYFGPGTRLTVL.